The 4 T cell receptor beta chains in this list originate from one sample, sequenced in a study of glioma-infiltrating T cells. Amplification of TCR alpha and beta CDR3 regions from RNA used iRepertoire nested multiplex PCR. TCRdb processed the multiplex PCR reads anew with MiXCR; each CDR3 protein has one entry. The table includes about 130,000 distinct CDR3 sequences, roughly 24% detected once. Sequencing was done on a sample of glioma tissue, nonneoplastic brain tissue, or PBMCs (not recorded which). These receptors were obtained from a human donor with low-grade glioma or glioblastoma, undergoing nonglioma brain surgery, or in good health (not recorded which).

Ten or more counts support this clonotype. The rearrangement uses TRBV7-2 and TRBJ2-7; 10 bases map to TRBD1. V lost 5 bases to trimming and J lost 2 bases; unmatched junction nucleotides: 3. The CDR3 contains 14 residues. CDR1 is SGHTA and CDR2 is FQGNSA in the germline V gene. The DNA for the CDR3 is TGTGCCAGCAGCCCGGACAGGGGGGCCTACGAGCAGTACTTC. Its protein is CASSPDRGAYEQYF.

This clonotype was observed many times. V is TRBV25-1 and J is TRBJ2-7; 9 bases are a match to TRBD2. The ends lost 3 bases at V and 4 bases at J; junction bases unmatched: 7. Germline lookup yields CDR1 MGHDK and CDR2 SYGVNS. The CDR3 extends over 15 amino acids. The CDR3 protein is CASSDLAGEVYEQYF. CDR3 coding DNA: TGTGCCAGCAGTGATTTAGCGGGAGAAGTTTACGAGCAGTACTTC.

This clonotype has at least ten counts. V usage is TRBV6-1 and J usage is TRBJ2-3, with 7 bases lining up with TRBD1. The CDR3 spans 15 residues. Germline V gene data show CDR1 as MNHNS and CDR2 as SASEGT. V was clipped by 7 bases and J by 0 bases; unmatched bases: 7. DNA of the CDR3: TGTGCCAGCACCAAGGGACAGCTTAGCACAGATACGCAGTATTTT. It translates to CASTKGQLSTDTQYF.

The chain links TRBV29-1 to TRBJ2-1, with TRBD2 identical over 8 bases. CDR3 length equals 14 residues. The J segment lost 7 bases and the V segment lost 7 bases, leaving 12 bases of the junction unmatched. Germline values: CDR1 SQVTM, CDR2 ANQGSEA. The chain's CDR3 is CSGGHSGVGNEQFF. Here the CDR3 DNA reads TGCAGCGGGGGGCATAGCGGGGTAGGGAATGAGCAGTTCTTC.